The 31 T cell receptor beta chains below all came from one sample that was sequenced in a study of OX40 agonist ivuxolimab in advanced cancers. The data were produced by immunoSEQ multiplex PCR, yet TCRdb's version contains in-frame clones alone and is incomplete. The sample lists 15,000 or so clones, roughly 78% occurring once. Material: CD4+ or CD8+ T cells sorted from blood, obtained in a trial of the OX40 agonist ivuxolimab. These receptors were collected from an adult with an advanced solid tumor such as melanoma, head and neck, liver or kidney cancer.

The rearrangement joins TRBV27 to TRBJ2-7, with TRBD2 matching 7 bases. CDR3 length equals 14 residues. CDR1 is MNHEY, CDR2 SMNVEV, per germline (reference sequence). V trimming: 3 bases; J trimming: 0 bases; junction bases outside the gene matches: 2. The CDR3 is CASSFSGSSYEQYF. CDR3 nucleotides: TGTGCCAGCAGTTTTAGCGGGTCCTCCTACGAGCAGTACTTC.

The genes are TRBV19 and TRBJ1-3, with 10 bases lining up with TRBD1. Germline V gene data show CDR1 as LNHDA and CDR2 as SQIVND (reference sequence). V dropped 7 bases and J dropped 2; count of bases not matched to a gene: 5. This CDR3 is 15 amino acids long. Here the CDR3 DNA reads TGTGCCAGTACCCGACAGGGGGCGGCTGGAAACACCATATATTTT. It specifies CASTRQGAAGNTIYF. The whole variable domain, filled in from reference TRBV19 and TRBJ1-3, reads DGGITQSPKYLFRKEGQNVTLSCEQNLNHDAMYWYRQDPGQGLRLIYYSQIVNDFQKGDIAEGYSVSREKKESFPLTVTSAQKNPTAFYLCASTRQGAAGNTIYFGEGSWLTVV.

This chain joins TRBV12-5 and TRBJ1-1, with TRBD1 matching over 8 bases. This CDR3 has 13 amino acids. CDR1 is LGHNT, CDR2 FRNRAP, per germline. The junction had 3 bases not matched to a gene; V was cut back by 3 bases and J by 6 bases. The CDR3 loop reads CASGFGQGAEAFF. The CDR3, as DNA: TGTGCTAGTGGTTTCGGACAGGGAGCTGAAGCTTTCTTT.

The rearrangement uses TRBV6-5 and TRBJ1-5; D gene ambiguous. V gave up 2 bases and J gave up 4 bases, with 9 bases separating them. The length of the CDR3 is 14 residues. Germline-derived CDR1 and CDR2 are MNHEY and SVGAGI. CDR3 DNA: TGTGCCAGCAGTTACGGCAGAGGGAATCAGCCCCAGCATTTT. Its translation: CASSYGRGNQPQHF.

This clone has only one observation. This rearrangement joins TRBV18 to TRBJ1-4; D gene unclear. Germline CDR1 KGHSH, CDR2 LQKENI. The ends were cut back, 5 bases at V and 0 bases at J, with 10 bases in the middle. The CDR3 runs 15 residues. DNA for the CDR3: TGTGCCAGCTCAAGAACACTAGCAACTAATGAAAAACTGTTTTTT. This gives the protein CASSRTLATNEKLFF. The variable domain in full, with the rest retrieved from reference TRBV18 and TRBJ1-4, is NAGVMQNPRHLVRRRGQEARLRCSPMKGHSHVYWYRQLPEEGLKFMVYLQKENIIDESGMPKERFSAEFPKEGPSILRIQQVVRGDSAAYFCASSRTLATNEKLFFGSGTQLSVL.

This rearrangement joins TRBV7-6 to TRBJ2-5, with 12 bases matching TRBD2. Germline trimming cut 4 bases from V and 10 bases from J; bases unmatched to any gene: 13. Looked up from germline, CDR1 is SGHVS and CDR2 is FNYEAQ. The length of the CDR3 is 16 residues. The CDR3 nucleotides are TGTGCCAGCAGCTCTCTAGCGGGAGGGCCCGGCGGGGACCAGTACTTC. Protein: CASSSLAGGPGGDQYF.

The gene calls are TRBV5-1 and TRBJ1-1; possibly TRBD1 for D (5 bases). Germline values: CDR1 SGHRS, CDR2 YFSETQ. The CDR3 sequence is 15 residues long. V was cut by 0 bases and J by 4 bases, with 13 bases left in between. Here the CDR3 DNA reads TGCGCCAGCAGCTTGGGGGGCGGTAGCGGCACTGAAGCTTTCTTT. Its translation is CASSLGGGSGTEAFF. The full variable domain, in which reference TRBV5-1 and TRBJ1-1 provide the parts outside the CDR3, is KAGVTQTPRYLIKTRGQQVTLSCSPISGHRSVSWYQQTPGQGLQFLFEYFSETQRNKGNFPGRFSGRQFSNSRSEMNVSTLELGDSALYLCASSLGGGSGTEAFFGQGTRLTVV.

This chain uses TRBV15 with TRBJ2-1; D assignment may be TRBD1 or TRBD2 (6 bases each). Germline V gene data show CDR1 as LNHNV and CDR2 as YYDKDF (reference sequence). V dropped 2 bases and J dropped 7 bases, with 9 bases sitting between them. This CDR3 has 13 amino acids. CDR3 sequence: CATSRPGANEQFF. The DNA for the CDR3 is TGTGCCACCAGCAGACCGGGGGCAAATGAGCAGTTCTTC.

The V and J genes are TRBV20-1 and TRBJ1-6, with D uncertain. V lost 6 bases and J lost 9, with 9 bases in between. The germline gives CDR1 DFQATT, CDR2 SNEGSKA (reference sequence). The CDR3 is 11 residues long. CDR3 in DNA: TGCAGTGCGGATACGGGTTCACCCCTCCACTTT. Amino acids: CSADTGSPLHF.

The chain employs TRBV5-1 and TRBJ2-3; maybe TRBD1 (8 bases). Germline CDR1 reads SGHRS; CDR2 reads YFSETQ. The germline V and J ends were trimmed by 2 bases and 4 bases, with 14 bases remaining between them. The CDR3 consists of 15 residues. Here the CDR3 reads CASSLQGGMADTQYF. The CDR3, as DNA: TGCGCCAGCAGCTTACAGGGGGGGATGGCAGATACGCAGTATTTT. The full variable domain, completed using reference TRBV5-1 and TRBJ2-3, is KAGVTQTPRYLIKTRGQQVTLSCSPISGHRSVSWYQQTPGQGLQFLFEYFSETQRNKGNFPGRFSGRQFSNSRSEMNVSTLELGDSALYLCASSLQGGMADTQYFGPGTRLTVL.

This rearrangement joins TRBV7-9 to TRBJ1-1, with TRBD1 matching over 8 bases. The CDR3 runs 16 residues. Germline loops: CDR1 SEHNR, CDR2 FQNEAQ (reference sequence). V dropped 1 base and J dropped 5; count of bases not matched to a gene: 9. The CDR3 nucleotides are TGTGCCAGCAGCTTAGTCGGCAGGGGGCGGGCGACTGAAGCTTTCTTT. It codes for CASSLVGRGRATEAFF.

The chain carries TRBV6-5 and TRBJ2-7; D is perhaps TRBD2 (6 bases). This CDR3 is 14 amino acids long. V shed 5 bases and J shed 5 bases, with 16 bases lying between them. CDR1 and CDR2 (germline): MNHEY, SVGAGI. The CDR3 reads CASSTLIGGNEQYF. As DNA, the CDR3 is TGTGCCAGCAGTACACTTATCGGGGGTAACGAGCAGTACTTC.

V gene TRBV28 combines with J gene TRBJ1-2, with a possible D match to TRBD1 (6 bases). Trimming took off 7 bases at V and 4 bases at J, with 22 bases between the two ends. Germline CDR1 reads MDHEN; CDR2 reads SYDVKM. The CDR3 covers 16 residues. The CDR3 is CASNRAKYRASYGYTF. The CDR3 DNA sequence: TGTGCCAGCAATCGGGCGAAGTACAGGGCGAGCTATGGCTACACCTTC.

V and J are TRBV7-9 and TRBJ2-5; 16 positions agree with TRBD2. V lost 5 bases and J lost 4; bases outside the gene matches: 13. The CDR3 is 19 residues long. CDR1 and CDR2 (germline): SEHNR, FQNEAQ (reference sequence). The CDR3: CASSQGTSGRAVQGETQYF. The CDR3 nucleotides are TGTGCCAGCAGCCAGGGGACTAGCGGGAGGGCCGTCCAGGGAGAGACCCAGTACTTC.

The gene calls are TRBV20-1 and TRBJ2-7, with 7 bases matching TRBD1. CDR1 and CDR2 (germline): DFQATT, SNEGSKA (reference sequence). V was pared by 2 bases and J by 6 bases, with 1 base of the junction left unmatched. This CDR3 has 11 residues. CDR3 in amino acids: CSARRQGEQYF. The CDR3 DNA is TGCAGTGCTAGAAGACAGGGCGAGCAGTACTTC.

The V call is TRBV7-7, the J call TRBJ2-7, with 10 bases that match TRBD2. This CDR3 spans 17 amino acids. In germline, CDR1 is SSHAT, CDR2 FNYEAQ (reference sequence). V was pared by 5 bases and J by 6 bases, with 16 bases of the junction left unmatched. This CDR3 reads CASSPSGSSGSSGEQYF. CDR3 bases: TGTGCCAGCAGCCCGTCAGGGTCTAGCGGGAGCTCGGGCGAGCAGTACTTC.

The chain recombines TRBV28 with TRBJ2-6; no definite D call. The germline V and J ends were trimmed by 8 bases and 2 bases, with 7 bases remaining between them. Germline lookup yields CDR1 MDHEN and CDR2 SYDVKM. This CDR3 is 13 amino acids long. The CDR3 protein is CASLSPGANVLTF. The CDR3 DNA reads TGTGCCAGCTTATCCCCTGGGGCCAACGTCCTGACTTTC. Full variable domain (outside the CDR3, taken from reference TRBV28 and TRBJ2-6): DVKVTQSSRYLVKRTGEKVFLECVQDMDHENMFWYRQDPGLGLRLIYFSYDVKMKEKGDIPEGYSVSREKKERFSLILESASTNQTSMYLCASLSPGANVLTFGAGSRLTVL.

This sequence joins TRBV28 and TRBJ1-4, with unresolved D. The V end lost 5 bases, the J end lost 3 bases, and 22 bases lay between the germline ends. This CDR3 comprises 18 residues. The germline V gene encodes CDR1 MDHEN and CDR2 SYDVKM. CDR3 protein: CASSKSLPTAVANEKLFF. The DNA of the CDR3 is TGTGCCAGCAGTAAATCCCTCCCCACGGCGGTGGCTAATGAAAAACTGTTTTTT.

The chain links TRBV9 to TRBJ2-2; no reliable D call. The CDR3 contains 14 residues. V was cut by 0 bases and J by 7 bases, with 10 bases left in between. Per the germline V gene, CDR1 is SGDLS and CDR2 is YYNGEE. The CDR3 protein is CASSVDITNGELFF. CDR3 bases: TGTGCCAGCAGCGTAGACATTACCAACGGGGAGCTGTTTTTT. Full variable domain (outside the CDR3, taken from reference TRBV9 and TRBJ2-2): DSGVTQTPKHLITATGQRVTLRCSPRSGDLSVYWYQQSLDQGLQFLIQYYNGEERAKGNILERFSAQQFPDLHSELNLSSLELGDSALYFCASSVDITNGELFFGEGSRLTVL.

This clone was counted between two and nine times. The chain joins TRBV15 to TRBJ1-2; the D is unclear. The CDR3 has 14 residues. The germline V gene has CDR1 LNHNV and CDR2 YYDKDF (reference sequence). V was cut by 1 base and J by 0 bases, with 6 bases left in between. For the CDR3, the DNA is TGTGCCACCAGCAGAGGCAACACTAACTATGGCTACACCTTC. It translates to CATSRGNTNYGYTF.

The chain links TRBV30 to TRBJ2-2; D unresolved. Germline V gene data show CDR1 as GTSNPN and CDR2 as SVGIG (reference sequence). Trimming left V 0 bases short and J 1 base short, with 6 bases between. The CDR3 runs to 14 residues. The CDR3 DNA reads TGTGCCTGGAGTGTAATACTGAACACCGGGGAGCTGTTTTTT. Encoded protein: CAWSVILNTGELFF.

The rearrangement joins TRBV28 to TRBJ1-2, with D perhaps TRBD1 (5 bases). V gave up 6 bases and J gave up 7 bases, with 9 bases separating them. Germline V gives CDR1 MDHEN, CDR2 SYDVKM. This CDR3 comprises 11 residues. CDR3 region: CASRQGAGYTF. CDR3 DNA: TGTGCCAGCAGGCAGGGCGCTGGCTACACCTTC.

The table lists this clone with a few counts. This rearrangement joins TRBV5-1 to TRBJ1-1; D remains ambiguous. With 4 bases removed from V and 1 base from J, the gap between germline ends came to 11 bases. Per the germline V gene, CDR1 is SGHRS and CDR2 is YFSETQ. The CDR3 is made up of 14 amino acids. The CDR3 here is CASSQNVENTEAFF. In DNA form, the CDR3 reads TGCGCCAGCAGCCAAAACGTGGAGAACACTGAAGCTTTCTTT.

This rearrangement joins TRBV14 to TRBJ2-1, with TRBD2 matching over 7 bases. Trimming at V came to 4 bases and at J to 7 bases, leaving 4 bases not matched to a gene. The CDR3 spans 13 residues. CDR1 SGHDN and CDR2 FVKESK come from the germline V gene. CDR3 nucleotide sequence: TGTGCCAGCAGCCTCCAGCGGGGAAATGAGCAGTTCTTC. Its protein product is CASSLQRGNEQFF.

Only one count was recorded for this clone. V is TRBV6-5 and J is TRBJ2-7; 8 nucleotides line up with TRBD1. The CDR3 runs to 12 residues. CDR1 MNHEY and CDR2 SVGAGI come from the germline V gene. V shed 8 bases and J 2 bases; nucleotides not matched to a gene: 2. CDR3 in DNA: TGTGCCAGCCAGGGACAGGCCTACGAGCAGTACTTC. Its translation: CASQGQAYEQYF.

This rearrangement joins TRBV7-6 to TRBJ2-7; D perhaps matches TRBD2 (6 bases). The germline V gene has CDR1 SGHVS and CDR2 FNYEAQ. This CDR3 is built from 15 residues. Trimming cost V 1 base and J 3 bases, with 13 bases left between them. The chain's CDR3 is CASSLDDSGVYEQYF. CDR3 DNA sequence: TGTGCCAGCAGCTTAGACGATAGCGGAGTCTACGAGCAGTACTTC.

The chain has TRBV28 and TRBJ2-1; tentative D call: TRBD2 (5 bases). Per the germline V gene, CDR1 is MDHEN and CDR2 is SYDVKM. V gave up 1 base and J gave up 0 bases, with 7 bases separating them. The CDR3 is made up of 15 amino acids. The CDR3 DNA is TGTGCCAGCAGTTTATTAGGGAGCTCCTACAATGAGCAGTTCTTC. The encoded protein is CASSLLGSSYNEQFF.

The chain combines TRBV18 with TRBJ2-1, with 11 nucleotides matching TRBD2. The CDR3 consists of 15 residues. Germline V gives CDR1 KGHSH, CDR2 LQKENI. After removal of 4 bases from V and 5 bases from J, the junction contained 4 bases not matched to a gene. The DNA of the CDR3 is TGTGCCAGCTCACTGGGACTAGCGGAGCACAATGAGCAGTTCTTC. Protein sequence: CASSLGLAEHNEQFF.

About this clone itself: A single base separates this from a much larger clone, so it may be a read error. The sample contains more than one DNA sequence encoding this CDR3. The V and J genes are TRBV5-4 and TRBJ1-5; D remains unclear. This CDR3 contains 14 residues. The germline V gene encodes CDR1 SGHNT and CDR2 YYREEE (reference sequence). CDR3 sequence: CASSDGRSNQPQHF. The CDR3 bases are TGTGCCAGCAGCGACGGCAGGAGCAACCAGCCCCAGCATTTT. Full variable domain (remainder filled in from reference TRBV5-4 and TRBJ1-5): ETGVTQSPTHLIKTRGQQVTLRCSSQSGHNTVSWYQQALGQGPQFIFQYYREEENGRGNFPPRFSGLQFPNYSSELNVNALELDDSALYLCASSDGRSNQPQHFGDGTRLSIL.

This chain joins TRBV11-2 and TRBJ2-3; D is unclear. The ends were cut back, 2 bases at V and 2 bases at J, with 2 bases in the middle. Germline lookup yields CDR1 SGHAT and CDR2 FQNNGV. The CDR3 runs to 12 residues. In DNA, the CDR3 is TGTGCCAGCAGCTTAACCACAGATACGCAGTATTTT. It encodes CASSLTTDTQYF.

The chain combines TRBV27 with TRBJ2-7; D may be TRBD2 (5 bases). The germline V gene has CDR1 MNHEY and CDR2 SMNVEV (reference sequence). The CDR3 is 15 residues long. Between the trimmed V and J ends, which lost 6 bases and 2 bases, there was a span of 17 bases. In nucleotides, the CDR3 is TGTGCCAGCAGCTCCTCCTTAGCGCTACCCTACGAGCAGTACTTC. Amino acids: CASSSSLALPYEQYF.